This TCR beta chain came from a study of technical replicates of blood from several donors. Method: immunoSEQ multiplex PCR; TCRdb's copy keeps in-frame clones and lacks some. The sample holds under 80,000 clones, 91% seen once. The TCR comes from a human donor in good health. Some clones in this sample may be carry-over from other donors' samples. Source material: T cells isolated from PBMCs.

CDR3 protein: CASSPNFGGGYEQYF. The CDR3 coding sequence is TGTGCCAGCTCACCAAACTTTGGGGGCGGTTACGAGCAGTACTTC. The rearrangement links TRBV18 to TRBJ2-7; perhaps TRBD1 as D (6 bases). This CDR3 contains 15 residues. Germline V CDR1 and CDR2: KGHSH, LQKENI. V lost 2 bases to trimming and J lost 4 bases, with 15 bases between them.